This is a list of T cell receptor beta chains from one sample in a study of CD4 T cells in relation to SARS-CoV-2 and coronaviruses. Using immunoSEQ multiplex PCR, the repertoire was profiled, and TCRdb retains in-frame clones only, with some absent. The table has about 41,000 clones, around 82% seen once. Their specific antigens are unknown. Source material: naive CD4+ T cells from PBMCs, cultured in vitro. These receptors were obtained from an adult with COVID-19. CDR3s include the opening cysteine and the closing phenylalanine or tryptophan. A D gene is named only where the DNA matches it firmly. Clone size is stated in some rows and not others, as once, few, many or a class when expanded.

TRBV20-1	11	TRBJ2-5	.	TRBD1	CSAKDRETQYF	TGCAGTGCAAAGGACAGGGAGACCCAGTACTTC
TRBV3-1/TRBV3-2	13	TRBJ2-1	few	.	CASAPSSYNEQFF	TGTGCCAGCGCCCCCAGTTCGTACAATGAGCAGTTCTTC
TRBV20-1	11	TRBJ2-3	.	.	CSAERQDTQYF	TGCTCGGCGGAAAGACAAGATACGCAGTATTTT
TRBV18	14	TRBJ2-3	.	TRBD1	CASFSGTGEDTQYF	TGTGCCAGCTTTTCCGGGACAGGGGAAGATACGCAGTATTTT
TRBV7-9	16	TRBJ2-3	.	TRBD2	CASSLGIGRATDTQYF	TGTGCCAGCAGCTTAGGAATCGGGAGGGCCACAGATACGCAGTATTTT
TRBV7-2	12	TRBJ2-7	once	.	CASSLVLAQQYF	TGTGCCAGCAGCTTAGTTCTAGCGCAGCAGTACTTC
TRBV6-6	14	TRBJ1-6	few	.	CASSYSGEGSPLHF	TGTGCCAGCAGCTACAGTGGGGAAGGTTCACCCCTCCACTTT
TRBV3-1/TRBV3-2	17	TRBJ1-4	.	.	CASSQVGGGSVNEKLFF	TGTGCCAGCAGCCAAGTGGGCGGGGGGAGCGTGAATGAAAAACTGTTTTTT
TRBV5-1	15	TRBJ1-1	.	.	CASSWGDGMNTEAFF	TGCGCCAGCAGCTGGGGGGACGGAATGAACACTGAAGCTTTCTTT
TRBV9	16	TRBJ2-7	.	.	CASSVDGAVPHYEQYF	TGTGCCAGCAGCGTAGATGGAGCCGTCCCCCACTACGAGCAGTACTTC
TRBV2	16	TRBJ2-1	.	.	CASSELGANSYNEQFF	TGTGCCAGCAGTGAGTTGGGAGCTAACTCCTACAATGAGCAGTTCTTC
TRBV27	14	TRBJ2-1	.	.	CASSFQGLEDEQFF	TGTGCCAGCAGTTTCCAGGGCCTTGAAGATGAGCAGTTCTTC
TRBV3-1/TRBV3-2	12	TRBJ2-1	.	.	CASSQDLREQFF	TGTGCCAGCAGCCAAGATCTAAGGGAGCAGTTCTTC
TRBV4-2	13	TRBJ2-7	.	TRBD1	CATSGTGFFEQYF	TGTGCCACGTCCGGGACAGGATTCTTCGAGCAGTACTTC
TRBV7-9	13	TRBJ2-2	.	.	CASSPLKTGELFF	TGTGCCAGCAGCCCATTAAAGACCGGGGAGCTGTTTTTT
TRBV19	16	TRBJ2-1	.	.	CASSSPRGTVNNEQFF	TGTGCCAGTAGTTCCCCCCGAGGGACTGTAAACAATGAGCAGTTCTTC
TRBV19	14	TRBJ2-3	.	.	CASSIQGRTDTQYF	TGTGCCAGTAGTATACAAGGACGCACAGATACGCAGTATTTT
TRBV28	15	TRBJ1-3	.	.	CASWLGGASGNTIYF	TGTGCCAGCTGGCTGGGGGGAGCATCTGGAAACACCATATATTTT
TRBV7-2	16	TRBJ2-1	once	TRBD1	CASRPYRDRGFNEQFF	TGTGCCAGCAGACCATACCGGGACAGGGGGTTTAATGAGCAGTTCTTC
TRBV10-3	11	TRBJ2-1	.	.	CATAPEDEQFF	TGTGCCACCGCCCCGGAGGATGAGCAGTTCTTC
TRBV15	15	TRBJ2-7	.	.	CATSRSVAGDYEQYF	TGTGCCACCAGCAGATCGGTGGCAGGGGACTACGAGCAGTACTTC
TRBV24-1	14	TRBJ1-5	few	.	CATSDSRAEQPQHF	TGTGCCACCAGTGATTCCAGGGCGGAACAGCCCCAGCATTTT
TRBV28	18	TRBJ2-1	.	.	CASSLWSGSEGSYNEQFF	TGTGCCAGCAGTTTATGGAGCGGTAGCGAGGGCTCCTACAATGAGCAGTTCTTC
TRBV13	15	TRBJ2-7	.	TRBD1	CASSLARDRGGEQYF	TGTGCCAGCAGCTTAGCTCGGGACAGGGGTGGCGAGCAGTACTTC
TRBV10-2	15	TRBJ2-1	.	TRBD2	CASSDWTSGYNEQFF	TGCGCCAGCAGTGATTGGACTAGCGGCTACAATGAGCAGTTCTTC
TRBV9	15	TRBJ1-1	.	.	CASSVGGGGNTEAFF	TGTGCCAGCAGCGTAGGGGGTGGGGGGAACACTGAAGCTTTCTTT
TRBV30	11	TRBJ1-1	.	.	CAWTGITEAFF	TGTGCCTGGACGGGTATCACTGAAGCTTTCTTT
TRBV6-5	15	TRBJ2-7	.	.	CASSYSGTGVYEQYF	TGTGCCAGCAGTTACTCAGGGACGGGGGTCTACGAGCAGTACTTC
TRBV6-5	14	TRBJ1-4	.	TRBD1	CASARDRVREKLFF	TGTGCCAGCGCCCGGGACAGGGTCCGTGAAAAACTGTTTTTT
TRBV24-1	18	TRBJ2-1	.	TRBD2	CATSDPRRGGSSYNEQFF	TGTGCCACCAGTGACCCGCGGCGCGGGGGGAGCTCCTACAATGAGCAGTTCTTC
TRBV6-5	15	TRBJ1-3	.	.	CASSYSRSSGNTIYF	TGTGCCAGCAGTTACTCACGGAGCTCTGGAAACACCATATATTTT
TRBV2	14	TRBJ2-7	few	.	CASTLTTQRDEQYF	TGTGCCAGCACCCTAACGACCCAGCGGGACGAGCAGTACTTC
TRBV7-9	16	TRBJ2-1	.	.	CASSLPRGGSYNEQFF	TGTGCCAGCAGCTTACCCCGAGGCGGCTCCTACAATGAGCAGTTCTTC
TRBV6-2/TRBV6-3	14	TRBJ2-5	.	.	CASSMHVEQETQYF	TGTGCCAGCAGCATGCACGTGGAACAAGAGACCCAGTACTTC
TRBV7-3	16	TRBJ2-1	.	TRBD2	CASSLTGTRDYNEQFF	TGTGCCAGCAGCCTCACCGGGACTAGGGACTACAATGAGCAGTTCTTC
TRBV29-1	13	TRBJ1-3	.	.	CSADGGQGNTIYF	TGCAGCGCTGACGGGGGGCAGGGAAACACCATATATTTT
TRBV7-9	13	TRBJ2-1	few	.	CAGQQEGPYEQFF	TGTGCCGGGCAACAGGAGGGCCCCTATGAGCAGTTCTTC
TRBV5-1	14	TRBJ2-5	.	TRBD2	CASRAGAVEETQYF	TGCGCCAGCAGGGCGGGAGCTGTTGAGGAGACCCAGTACTTC
TRBV7-3	20	TRBJ2-1	.	.	CASSQLRGRILHGRGDEQFF	TGTGCCAGCAGCCAACTCAGGGGGAGGATCCTCCACGGTCGTGGAGATGAGCAGTTCTTC
TRBV28	15	TRBJ2-1	.	.	CASPTNSPGHQTWFF	TGTGCCAGCCCTACTAACTCGCCTGGACACCAGACTTGGTTCTTC
TRBV15	13	TRBJ2-4	.	.	CATSRGGDPRWDF	TGTGCCACCAGCAGAGGAGGGGACCCACGGTGGGACTTC
TRBV5-1	16	TRBJ2-3	once	TRBD2	CASSLDGTSGGDTQYF	TGCGCCAGCAGCTTGGATGGTACTAGCGGTGGAGATACGCAGTATTTT
TRBV6-2/TRBV6-3	16	TRBJ2-3	.	.	CASSYYGWERSDTQYF	TGTGCCAGCAGTTACTACGGGTGGGAGAGGTCAGATACGCAGTATTTT
TRBV7-3	15	TRBJ2-1	once	TRBD2	CASSEGLAAYNEQFF	TGTGCCAGCAGCGAGGGACTAGCGGCCTACAATGAGCAGTTCTTC
TRBV18	12	TRBJ2-7	.	.	CASSPGRDEQYF	TGTGCCAGCTCACCAGGTAGGGACGAGCAGTACTTC
TRBV7-2	15	TRBJ2-1	.	.	CASSLVTGNYNEQFF	TGTGCCAGCAGCTTAGTTACCGGAAACTACAATGAGCAGTTCTTC
TRBV29-1	15	TRBJ2-7	.	.	CSVRGRGFHPYEQYF	TGCAGCGTACGCGGCCGGGGTTTCCACCCCTACGAGCAGTACTTC
TRBV7-3	16	TRBJ2-1	.	TRBD2	CASRYSSGRAVYEQFF	TGTGCCAGCAGATACTCTAGCGGGAGGGCCGTATATGAGCAGTTCTTC
TRBV15	14	TRBJ2-1	.	TRBD1	CATSRTGGLDEQFF	TGTGCCACCAGCAGGACAGGGGGCTTGGATGAGCAGTTCTTC
TRBV10-3	16	TRBJ2-5	.	.	CAISVRGLTAQETQYF	TGTGCCATCAGTGTTAGGGGCCTCACAGCCCAAGAGACCCAGTACTTC
TRBV5-1	16	TRBJ2-7	.	.	CASSPLVGTWAGEQYF	TGCGCCAGCAGCCCCCTTGTGGGGACATGGGCGGGCGAGCAGTACTTC
TRBV7-2	14	TRBJ2-7	.	TRBD2	CASSLTSGRGEQYF	TGTGCCAGCAGCTTAACTAGCGGGCGGGGGGAGCAGTACTTC